This T cell receptor (beta chain) was captured in a study of molecular identifiers for immune sequencing clone quantification. TCRdb processed the PCR reads anew with MiXCR; each CDR3 protein has one entry. This table has hundreds of thousands of distinct CDR3 sequences, about 20% appearing once. CDR3 length: 16 residues. CDR1 MNHNY and CDR2 SVGAGI come from the germline V gene (reference sequence). The V and J ends lost 2 bases and 4 bases, in that order; junction bases with no gene match: 5. This clonotype was counted between two and nine times. CD8+CD4-CCR7+CD45RA+ sorting gave the naive CD8 T cells.

The sequenced material came from naive CD8+ T cells from blood, with Jurkat cell RNA spiked in. As to subset: FACS-sorted CD8+CD4-CCR7+CD45RA+ naive T cells. The chain couples TRBV6-6 to TRBJ2-1; 10 bases agree with TRBD2. This receptor was obtained from a human donor in good health. Some libraries in this study had Jurkat cell RNA spiked in. The CDR3 loop reads CASSYLLAGSYNEQFF. The CDR3 coding sequence is TGTGCCAGCAGTTACCTACTAGCGGGGTCTTACAATGAGCAGTTCTTC.